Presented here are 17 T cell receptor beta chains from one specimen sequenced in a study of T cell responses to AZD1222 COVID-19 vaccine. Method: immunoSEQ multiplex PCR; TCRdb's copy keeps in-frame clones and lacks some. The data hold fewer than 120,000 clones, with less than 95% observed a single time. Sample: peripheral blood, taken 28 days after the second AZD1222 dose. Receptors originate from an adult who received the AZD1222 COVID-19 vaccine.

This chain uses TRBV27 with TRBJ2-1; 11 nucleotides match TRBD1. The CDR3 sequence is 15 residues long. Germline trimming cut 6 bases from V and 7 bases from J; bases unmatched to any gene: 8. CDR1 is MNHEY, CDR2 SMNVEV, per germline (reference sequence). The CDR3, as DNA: TGTGCCAGCAGCATATTAGGACAGGGGGCGAATGAGCAGTTCTTC. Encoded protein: CASSILGQGANEQFF.

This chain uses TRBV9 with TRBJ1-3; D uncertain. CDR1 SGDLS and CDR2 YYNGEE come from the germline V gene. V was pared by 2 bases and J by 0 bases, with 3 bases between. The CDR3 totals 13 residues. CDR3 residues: CASSVSSGNTIYF. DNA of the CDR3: TGTGCCAGCAGCGTTAGCTCTGGAAACACCATATATTTT.

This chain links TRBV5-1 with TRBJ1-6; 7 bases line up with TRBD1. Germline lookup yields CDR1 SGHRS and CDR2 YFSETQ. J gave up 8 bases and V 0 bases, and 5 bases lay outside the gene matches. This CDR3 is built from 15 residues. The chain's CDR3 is CASSLAGTAYSPLHF. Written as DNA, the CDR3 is TGCGCCAGCAGCTTGGCCGGGACAGCTTATTCACCCCTCCACTTT.

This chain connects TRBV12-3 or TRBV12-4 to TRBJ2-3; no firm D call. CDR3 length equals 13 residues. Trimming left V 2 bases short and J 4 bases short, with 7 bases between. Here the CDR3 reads CASSLKGADTQYF. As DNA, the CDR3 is TGTGCCAGCAGTTTAAAGGGCGCAGATACGCAGTATTTT.

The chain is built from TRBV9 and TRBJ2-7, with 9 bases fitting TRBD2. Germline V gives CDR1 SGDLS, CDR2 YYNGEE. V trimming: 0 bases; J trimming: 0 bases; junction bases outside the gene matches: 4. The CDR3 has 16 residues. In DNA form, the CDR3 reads TGTGCCAGCAGCGTAGGGAGCGGGGGGCCCTCCTACGAGCAGTACTTC. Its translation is CASSVGSGGPSYEQYF.

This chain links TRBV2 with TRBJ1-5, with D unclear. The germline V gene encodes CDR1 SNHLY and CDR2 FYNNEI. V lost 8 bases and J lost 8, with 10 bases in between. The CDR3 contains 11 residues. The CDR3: CASGKREPQHF. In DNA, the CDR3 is TGTGCCAGCGGGAAACGTGAGCCCCAGCATTTT.

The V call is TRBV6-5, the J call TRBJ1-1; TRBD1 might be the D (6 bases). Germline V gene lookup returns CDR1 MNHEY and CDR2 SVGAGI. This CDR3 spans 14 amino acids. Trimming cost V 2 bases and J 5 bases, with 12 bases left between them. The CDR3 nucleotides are TGTGCCAGCAGTTACGATACCCAGGGGACTGAAGCTTTCTTT. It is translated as CASSYDTQGTEAFF.

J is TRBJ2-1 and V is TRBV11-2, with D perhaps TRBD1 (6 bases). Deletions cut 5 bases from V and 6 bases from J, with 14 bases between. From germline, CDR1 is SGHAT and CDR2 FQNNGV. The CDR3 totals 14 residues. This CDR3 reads CASSREVRGNEQFF. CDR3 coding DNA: TGTGCCAGCAGCCGAGAGGTCAGGGGCAATGAGCAGTTCTTC.

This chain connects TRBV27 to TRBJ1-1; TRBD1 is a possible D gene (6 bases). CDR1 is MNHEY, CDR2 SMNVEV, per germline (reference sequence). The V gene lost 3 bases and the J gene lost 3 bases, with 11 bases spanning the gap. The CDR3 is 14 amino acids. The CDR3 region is CASSFQDRYTEAFF. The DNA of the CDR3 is TGTGCCAGCAGTTTTCAGGACAGATACACTGAAGCTTTCTTT.

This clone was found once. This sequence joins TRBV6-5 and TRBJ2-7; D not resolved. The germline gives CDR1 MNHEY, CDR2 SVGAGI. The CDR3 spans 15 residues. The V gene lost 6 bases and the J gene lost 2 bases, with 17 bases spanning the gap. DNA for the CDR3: TGTGCCAGCAGGAGTACACCCGGTGGGGCCTACGAGCAGTACTTC. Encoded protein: CASRSTPGGAYEQYF.

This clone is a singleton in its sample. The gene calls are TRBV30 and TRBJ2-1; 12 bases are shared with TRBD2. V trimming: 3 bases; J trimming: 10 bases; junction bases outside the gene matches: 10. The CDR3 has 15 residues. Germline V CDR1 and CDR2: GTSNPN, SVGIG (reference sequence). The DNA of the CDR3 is TGTGCCTGGAGCCTTGGACTAGCGGGATCAGAGGAGCAGTTCTTC. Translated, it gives CAWSLGLAGSEEQFF.

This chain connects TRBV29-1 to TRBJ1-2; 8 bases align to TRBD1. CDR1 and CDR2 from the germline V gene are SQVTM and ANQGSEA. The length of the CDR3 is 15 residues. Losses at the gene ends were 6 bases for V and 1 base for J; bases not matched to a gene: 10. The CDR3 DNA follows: TGCAGCGTCCCCCGAAGGGACAGGAATAACTATGGCTACACCTTC. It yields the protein CSVPRRDRNNYGYTF.

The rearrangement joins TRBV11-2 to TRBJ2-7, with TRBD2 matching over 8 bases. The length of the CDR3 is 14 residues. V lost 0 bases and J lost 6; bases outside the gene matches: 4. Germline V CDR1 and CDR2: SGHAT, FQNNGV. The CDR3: CASSLDGTRGEQYF. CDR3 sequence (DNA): TGTGCCAGCAGCTTAGATGGGACTAGAGGCGAGCAGTACTTC.

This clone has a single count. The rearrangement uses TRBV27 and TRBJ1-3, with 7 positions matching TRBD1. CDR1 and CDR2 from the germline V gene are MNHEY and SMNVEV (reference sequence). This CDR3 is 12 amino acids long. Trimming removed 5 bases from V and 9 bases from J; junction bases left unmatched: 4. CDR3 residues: CASSPRQGTIYF. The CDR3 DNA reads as TGTGCCAGCAGTCCCCGACAGGGCACCATATATTTT.

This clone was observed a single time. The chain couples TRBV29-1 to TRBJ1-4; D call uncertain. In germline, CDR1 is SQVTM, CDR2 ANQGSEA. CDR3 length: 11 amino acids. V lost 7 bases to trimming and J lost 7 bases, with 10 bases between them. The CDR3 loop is CSGRFSEKLFF. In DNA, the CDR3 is TGCAGCGGTCGGTTCAGTGAAAAACTGTTTTTT. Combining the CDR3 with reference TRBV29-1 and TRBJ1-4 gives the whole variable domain SAVISQKPSRDICQRGTSLTIQCQVDSQVTMMFWYRQQPGQSLTLIATANQGSEATYESGFVIDKFPISRPNLTFSTLTVSNMSPEDSSIYLCSGRFSEKLFFGSGTQLSVL.

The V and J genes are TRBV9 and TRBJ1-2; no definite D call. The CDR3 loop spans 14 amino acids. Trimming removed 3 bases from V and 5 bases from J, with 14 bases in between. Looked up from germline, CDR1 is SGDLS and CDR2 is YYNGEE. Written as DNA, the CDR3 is TGTGCCAGCAGCGAGACCGGGTTTAATTATGGCTACACCTTC. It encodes CASSETGFNYGYTF. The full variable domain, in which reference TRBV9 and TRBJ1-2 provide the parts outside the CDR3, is DSGVTQTPKHLITATGQRVTLRCSPRSGDLSVYWYQQSLDQGLQFLIQYYNGEERAKGNILERFSAQQFPDLHSELNLSSLELGDSALYFCASSETGFNYGYTFGSGTRLTVV.

CDR3 nucleotides: TGTGCCAGCTCACCTGTTCGGGACACCTACGAGCAGTACTTC. Encoded protein: CASSPVRDTYEQYF. The V call is TRBV18, the J call TRBJ2-7; possibly TRBD1 for D (6 bases). Per germline, CDR1 KGHSH and CDR2 LQKENI. CDR3 length: 14 residues. Trimming cost V 3 bases and J 2 bases, with 11 bases left between them.